This is a list of T cell receptor beta chains from one sample in a study of blood T cell repertoires in COVID-19. The table came from immunoSEQ multiplex PCR; TCRdb's copy has only in-frame clones and leaves some out. The sample contains 350,000 or so clones, 88% of which appear only once. Input material: peripheral blood. The source of these receptors is a woman aged 25-40 years with COVID-19, enrolled during active disease. Both conserved end residues are part of each CDR3. D genes are given only for firm matches. Rows give clone size only sometimes, using once, few, many, or a class for an expanded clone.

clone size: .; J gene: TRBJ1-4; D gene: TRBD1; V gene: TRBV7-9; CDR3 protein: CASSPFGTATNEKLFF; CDR3 DNA: TGTGCCAGCAGCCCCTTCGGGACAGCAACTAATGAAAAACTGTTTTTT
clone size: few; J gene: TRBJ2-7; D gene: .; V gene: TRBV7-2; CDR3 protein: CASRYQGSYEQYF; CDR3 DNA: TGTGCCAGCAGATATCAGGGCTCCTACGAGCAGTACTTC
clone size: .; J gene: TRBJ1-1; D gene: TRBD1; V gene: TRBV3-1/TRBV3-2; CDR3 protein: CASLGDRGNTEAFF; CDR3 DNA: TGTGCCAGCTTGGGAGACAGGGGGAACACTGAAGCTTTCTTT
clone size: .; J gene: TRBJ1-6; D gene: .; V gene: TRBV5-4; CDR3 protein: CASSRDYNSPLHF; CDR3 DNA: TGTGCCAGCAGTCGGGACTACAACTCACCCCTCCACTTT
clone size: few; J gene: TRBJ1-1; D gene: TRBD1; V gene: TRBV6-5; CDR3 protein: CASTRDRGGTEAFF; CDR3 DNA: TGTGCCAGCACTCGAGACAGGGGAGGAACTGAAGCTTTCTTT
clone size: .; J gene: TRBJ1-5; D gene: .; V gene: TRBV7-9; CDR3 protein: CASSLVGIGGSQHF; CDR3 DNA: TGTGCCAGCAGCTTAGTAGGTATTGGAGGTTCCCAGCATTTT
clone size: .; J gene: TRBJ2-7; D gene: .; V gene: TRBV19; CDR3 protein: CASSSGREQYF; CDR3 DNA: TGTGCCAGTAGTTCTGGGAGAGAGCAGTACTTC
clone size: .; J gene: TRBJ2-1; D gene: .; V gene: TRBV28; CDR3 protein: CASSRQVSYNEQFF; CDR3 DNA: TGTGCCAGCAGCCGACAGGTCTCCTACAATGAGCAGTTCTTC
clone size: .; J gene: TRBJ1-6; D gene: .; V gene: TRBV6-5; CDR3 protein: CASSSGQQTINSPLHF; CDR3 DNA: TGTGCCAGCAGTTCTGGACAGCAGACTATCAATTCACCCCTCCACTTT
clone size: few; J gene: TRBJ1-5; D gene: .; V gene: TRBV6-2/TRBV6-3; CDR3 protein: CASSYGGENQPQHF; CDR3 DNA: TGTGCCAGCAGTTACGGAGGTGAGAATCAGCCCCAGCATTTT
clone size: .; J gene: TRBJ1-5; D gene: .; V gene: TRBV4-1; CDR3 protein: CASSQREELSNQPQHF; CDR3 DNA: TGCGCCAGCAGCCAAAGGGAGGAGCTAAGCAATCAGCCCCAGCATTTT
clone size: .; J gene: TRBJ1-1; D gene: .; V gene: TRBV12-3/TRBV12-4; CDR3 protein: CASTFGAGLEAFF; CDR3 DNA: TGTGCCAGCACTTTTGGGGCGGGGCTTGAAGCTTTCTTT
clone size: .; J gene: TRBJ1-1; D gene: .; V gene: TRBV18; CDR3 protein: CASSPQGQNTEAFF; CDR3 DNA: TGTGCCAGCTCACCCCAGGGACAGAACACTGAAGCTTTCTTT
clone size: .; J gene: TRBJ2-7; D gene: .; V gene: TRBV3-1/TRBV3-2; CDR3 protein: CASSQGAPMLYEQYF; CDR3 DNA: TGTGCCAGCAGCCAAGGGGCTCCTATGTTGTACGAGCAGTACTTC
clone size: .; J gene: TRBJ2-1; D gene: TRBD2; V gene: TRBV7-2; CDR3 protein: CASSLAYARGGRYNEQFF; CDR3 DNA: TGTGCCAGCAGCTTAGCATATGCCCGGGGGGGCAGGTACAATGAGCAGTTCTTC
clone size: .; J gene: TRBJ1-3; D gene: .; V gene: TRBV19; CDR3 protein: CASRESDRDSGNTIYF; CDR3 DNA: TGTGCCAGCAGAGAGAGCGACAGAGACTCTGGAAACACCATATATTTT
clone size: .; J gene: TRBJ1-2; D gene: TRBD1; V gene: TRBV6-5; CDR3 protein: CASSYYMGQGADYTF; CDR3 DNA: TGTGCCAGCAGTTATTACATGGGACAGGGGGCGGACTACACCTTC
clone size: .; J gene: TRBJ1-4; D gene: .; V gene: TRBV7-8; CDR3 protein: CASSLERYNEKLFF; CDR3 DNA: TGTGCCAGCAGCTTAGAACGGTATAATGAAAAACTGTTTTTT
clone size: .; J gene: TRBJ1-6; D gene: TRBD1; V gene: TRBV5-6; CDR3 protein: CASSVARGPNSPLHF; CDR3 DNA: TGTGCCAGCAGCGTCGCTAGGGGGCCTAATTCACCCCTCCACTTT
clone size: .; J gene: TRBJ1-5; D gene: TRBD1; V gene: TRBV6-5; CDR3 protein: CASRTGGYSNQPQHF; CDR3 DNA: TGTGCCAGCAGGACAGGGGGGTATAGCAATCAGCCCCAGCATTTT
clone size: .; J gene: TRBJ2-2; D gene: .; V gene: TRBV19; CDR3 protein: CASSIMGLDSGELFF; CDR3 DNA: TGTGCCAGTAGTATTATGGGACTGGACTCCGGGGAGCTGTTTTTT
clone size: .; J gene: TRBJ2-1; D gene: TRBD2; V gene: TRBV27; CDR3 protein: CASSSPGGNYNEQFF; CDR3 DNA: TGTGCCAGCAGTTCCCCCGGGGGGAACTACAATGAGCAGTTCTTC
clone size: .; J gene: TRBJ2-2; D gene: .; V gene: TRBV30; CDR3 protein: CAWSDGTGELFF; CDR3 DNA: TGTGCCTGGAGTGACGGCACCGGGGAGCTGTTTTTT
clone size: few; J gene: TRBJ1-4; D gene: .; V gene: TRBV6-5; CDR3 protein: CASSYLREATNEKLFF; CDR3 DNA: TGTGCCAGCAGTTATCTGAGGGAAGCAACTAATGAAAAACTGTTTTTT
clone size: .; J gene: TRBJ2-5; D gene: .; V gene: TRBV5-1; CDR3 protein: CASSGQGRSQETQYF; CDR3 DNA: TGCGCCAGCAGCGGGCAGGGTAGGTCTCAAGAGACCCAGTACTTC
clone size: .; J gene: TRBJ1-6; D gene: TRBD1; V gene: TRBV11-3; CDR3 protein: CASSQGANNSPLHF; CDR3 DNA: TGTGCCAGCAGCCAGGGGGCTAATAATTCACCCCTCCACTTT
clone size: .; J gene: TRBJ1-6; D gene: .; V gene: TRBV4-2; CDR3 protein: CASSQDYSESPLHF; CDR3 DNA: TGTGCCAGCAGCCAAGATTACAGTGAGTCACCCCTCCACTTT
clone size: once; J gene: TRBJ1-1; D gene: TRBD1; V gene: TRBV18; CDR3 protein: CASSPTGGYTEAFF; CDR3 DNA: TGTGCCAGCTCACCAACAGGGGGGTACACTGAAGCTTTCTTT
clone size: .; J gene: TRBJ2-2; D gene: TRBD2; V gene: TRBV28; CDR3 protein: CASNPGGSNTGELFF; CDR3 DNA: TGTGCCAGCAACCCGGGGGGATCGAACACCGGGGAGCTGTTTTTT
clone size: .; J gene: TRBJ1-1; D gene: .; V gene: TRBV2; CDR3 protein: CASISRTAEAFF; CDR3 DNA: TGTGCCAGCATCTCTCGGACAGCTGAAGCTTTCTTT
clone size: .; J gene: TRBJ1-5; D gene: .; V gene: TRBV2; CDR3 protein: CASSGQVTQPQHF; CDR3 DNA: TGTGCCAGCAGTGGACAGGTAACTCAGCCCCAGCATTTT
clone size: .; J gene: TRBJ2-1; D gene: TRBD2; V gene: TRBV2; CDR3 protein: CASRLGLAGAFNEQFF; CDR3 DNA: TGTGCCAGCAGGCTAGGACTAGCGGGGGCCTTCAATGAGCAGTTCTTC
clone size: .; J gene: TRBJ1-5; D gene: .; V gene: TRBV5-5; CDR3 protein: CASSFRESNQPQHF; CDR3 DNA: TGTGCCAGCAGCTTCAGGGAAAGCAATCAGCCCCAGCATTTT
clone size: .; J gene: TRBJ1-4; D gene: TRBD1; V gene: TRBV9; CDR3 protein: CASSVTGENEKLFF; CDR3 DNA: TGTGCCAGCAGCGTAACAGGGGAGAATGAAAAACTGTTTTTT
clone size: .; J gene: TRBJ1-1; D gene: .; V gene: TRBV23-1; CDR3 protein: CASSQPDNLNTEAFF; CDR3 DNA: TGCGCCAGCAGTCAACCGGACAACCTGAACACTGAAGCTTTCTTT
clone size: .; J gene: TRBJ1-2; D gene: .; V gene: TRBV2; CDR3 protein: CASSTGSNYGYTF; CDR3 DNA: TGTGCCAGCAGCACAGGGTCTAACTATGGCTACACCTTC
clone size: .; J gene: TRBJ2-1; D gene: .; V gene: TRBV3-1/TRBV3-2; CDR3 protein: CASSPGSYNEQFF; CDR3 DNA: TGTGCCAGCAGCCCCGGTTCCTACAATGAGCAGTTCTTC
clone size: .; J gene: TRBJ1-4; D gene: .; V gene: TRBV5-1; CDR3 protein: CASSLVPPTSGEKLFF; CDR3 DNA: TGCGCCAGCAGCTTGGTTCCGCCGACGAGCGGTGAAAAACTGTTTTTT
clone size: .; J gene: TRBJ2-2; D gene: .; V gene: TRBV6-1; CDR3 protein: CASSESTRYATGELFF; CDR3 DNA: TGTGCCAGCAGTGAATCCACCCGCTATGCCACCGGGGAGCTGTTTTTT
clone size: .; J gene: TRBJ1-5; D gene: TRBD1; V gene: TRBV19; CDR3 protein: CASSFKTGTENQPQHF; CDR3 DNA: TGTGCCAGTAGTTTCAAAACCGGGACAGAGAATCAGCCCCAGCATTTT